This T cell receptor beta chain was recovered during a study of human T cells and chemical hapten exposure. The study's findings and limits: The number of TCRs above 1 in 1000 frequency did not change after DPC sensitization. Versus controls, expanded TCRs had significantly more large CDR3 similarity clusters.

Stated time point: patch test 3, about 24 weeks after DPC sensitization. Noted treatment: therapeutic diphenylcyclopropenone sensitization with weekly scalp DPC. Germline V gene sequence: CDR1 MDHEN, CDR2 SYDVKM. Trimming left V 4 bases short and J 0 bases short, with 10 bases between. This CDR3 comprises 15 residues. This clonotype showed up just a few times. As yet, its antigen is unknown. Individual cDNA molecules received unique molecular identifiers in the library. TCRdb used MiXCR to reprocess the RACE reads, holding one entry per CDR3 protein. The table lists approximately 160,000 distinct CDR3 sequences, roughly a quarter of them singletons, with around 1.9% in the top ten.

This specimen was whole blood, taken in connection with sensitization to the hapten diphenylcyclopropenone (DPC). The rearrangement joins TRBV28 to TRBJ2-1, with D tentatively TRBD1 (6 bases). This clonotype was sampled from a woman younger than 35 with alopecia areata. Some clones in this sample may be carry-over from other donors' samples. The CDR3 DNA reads TGTGCCAGCAGTTACGTCAGGGGCTCCTACAATGAGCAGTTCTTC. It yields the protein CASSYVRGSYNEQFF. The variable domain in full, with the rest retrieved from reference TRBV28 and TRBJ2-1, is DVKVTQSSRYLVKRTGEKVFLECVQDMDHENMFWYRQDPGLGLRLIYFSYDVKMKEKGDIPEGYSVSREKKERFSLILESASTNQTSMYLCASSYVRGSYNEQFFGPGTRLTVL.